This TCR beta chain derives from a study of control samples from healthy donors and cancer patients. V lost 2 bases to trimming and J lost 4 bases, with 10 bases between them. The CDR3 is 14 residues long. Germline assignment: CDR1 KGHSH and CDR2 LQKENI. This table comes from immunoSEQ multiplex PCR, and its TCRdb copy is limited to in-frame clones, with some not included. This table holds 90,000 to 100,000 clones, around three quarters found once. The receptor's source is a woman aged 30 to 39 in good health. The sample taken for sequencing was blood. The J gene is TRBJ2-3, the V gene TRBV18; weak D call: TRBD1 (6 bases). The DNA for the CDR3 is TGTGCCAGCTCACCAACAGGGTTCTCAGATACGCAGTATTTT. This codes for CASSPTGFSDTQYF. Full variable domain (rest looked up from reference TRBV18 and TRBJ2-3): NAGVMQNPRHLVRRRGQEARLRCSPMKGHSHVYWYRQLPEEGLKFMVYLQKENIIDESGMPKERFSAEFPKEGPSILRIQQVVRGDSAAYFCASSPTGFSDTQYFGPGTRLTVL.